This T cell receptor beta chain was retrieved from a study of cytomegalovirus exposure and HLA in healthy donors. 60 Vbeta and 13 Jbeta primers were used in PCR. Some clones are missing from TCRdb's copy, which holds only in-frame ones; the method was immunoSEQ multiplex PCR. The sample has roughly 150,000 clones, under 70% seen once. Points on this clone: Its antigen is not identified.

Broader study findings: Earlier results showed most TCR beta V segments being productive about 87% or about 30% of the time. It was shown in a later analysis that HLA-associated TCR beta chains were more clonally expanded than other, equally common chains. In a later analysis, TCR association rates varied by HLA locus: DRB1 most, HLA-C fewest.

The germline CDR1 and CDR2 sequences are MNHEY and SMNVEV (reference sequence). CDR3 length equals 14 residues. J gave up 2 bases and V 8 bases, and 7 bases lay outside the gene matches. The sequence was obtained from a man aged 25-40 years in good health and CMV-seropositive. The genes are TRBV27 and TRBJ2-5; 8 bases fit TRBD2. The source material was PBMCs. CDR3 DNA: TGTGCCAGCGCCGGACTAGCTCATCAAGAGACCCAGTACTTC. Residues: CASAGLAHQETQYF.